One and the same sample provided the 19 T cell receptor beta chains below, sequenced in a study of technical replicates of blood from several donors. Assay: immunoSEQ multiplex PCR; the TCRdb copy retains only in-frame clones and omits some. Of tens of thousands of clones listed, approximately 98% were seen once; the top ten hold 0.2% to 0.25%. The sample taken for sequencing was T cells isolated from PBMCs. The receptors were sampled from a human donor in good health.

This chain uses TRBV5-4 with TRBJ1-2; TRBD1 is a possible D gene (5 bases). V was cut by 0 bases and J by 8 bases, with 11 bases left in between. The CDR3 has 13 amino acids. The germline V gene has CDR1 SGHNT and CDR2 YYREEE (reference sequence). The chain's CDR3 is CASSLGGGGGYTF. The CDR3 DNA is TGTGCCAGCAGCTTGGGCGGGGGAGGCGGCTACACCTTC.

V usage is TRBV5-1 and J usage is TRBJ1-1; no clear D gene. Trimming took off 8 bases at V and 3 bases at J, with 14 bases between the two ends. Germline loops: CDR1 SGHRS, CDR2 YFSETQ. The CDR3 has 13 residues. CDR3 coding DNA: TGCGCCAGTTCTTTCGGGGATGACACTGAAGCTTTCTTT. Translation: CASSFGDDTEAFF.

Remarks on this clone: Other DNA sequences of this sample code for an identical CDR3. The rearrangement links TRBV27 to TRBJ2-1, with 10 bases matching TRBD2. The CDR3 spans 15 residues. Germline V lookup: CDR1 MNHEY, CDR2 SMNVEV (reference sequence). With V trimmed by 5 bases and J by 1 base, 2 bases remained unmatched. The CDR3 nucleotides read TGTGCCAGCAGTCTAGCGGGAGTTTCCTACAATGAGCAGTTCTTC. This gives the protein CASSLAGVSYNEQFF.

V is TRBV6-1 and J is TRBJ1-5; 8 bases align to TRBD1. The germline V gene encodes CDR1 MNHNS and CDR2 SASEGT. CDR3 length: 17 amino acids. V was clipped by 1 base and J by 3 bases; unmatched bases: 8. The CDR3 DNA follows: TGTGCCAGCAGTGAAGGAGCGGTGACAGGGGTCAATCAGCCCCAGCATTTT. Amino acids: CASSEGAVTGVNQPQHF.

CDR3 sequence (DNA): TGTGCCAGCAGTGACCGACGGGGGGAGCAGTACTTC. Residues: CASSDRRGEQYF. The gene calls are TRBV6-4 and TRBJ2-7; tentatively, D is TRBD2 (6 bases). This CDR3 comprises 12 residues. CDR1 is MRHNA and CDR2 is SNTAGT in the germline V gene. The V gene lost 2 bases and the J gene lost 7 bases, with 9 bases spanning the gap.

The chain has TRBV7-2 and TRBJ1-2, with D hard to call. V shed 2 bases and J shed 8 bases, with 21 bases lying between them. Germline assignment: CDR1 SGHTA and CDR2 FQGNSA. This CDR3 has 16 amino acids. CDR3 protein: CASSLIGPLSEYGYTF. In DNA form, the CDR3 reads TGTGCCAGCAGCTTAATTGGGCCGCTGAGTGAGTACGGCTACACCTTC.

The chain employs TRBV5-1 and TRBJ1-4, with 7 positions matching TRBD1. The CDR3 is made up of 15 amino acids. V lost 4 bases and J lost 0; bases outside the gene matches: 3. Per the germline V gene, CDR1 is SGHRS and CDR2 is YFSETQ. The CDR3, as DNA: TGCGCCAGCAGCGGGCAGGGGGCAACTAATGAAAAACTGTTTTTT. This sequence encodes CASSGQGATNEKLFF.

This clone appeared once. The chain uses TRBV19 and TRBJ2-7, with 8 bases lining up with TRBD2. The V segment lost 5 bases and the J segment 0 bases; nucleotides outside the gene matches: 3. Germline CDR1 and CDR2: LNHDA and SQIVND (reference sequence). The CDR3 contains 14 residues. In DNA, the CDR3 is TGTGCCAGTAGTCCCAGCGGGAGCTCCTACGAGCAGTACTTC. Amino acids: CASSPSGSSYEQYF.

The chain employs TRBV6-1 and TRBJ2-1; maybe TRBD2 (5 bases). The V end lost 7 bases, the J end lost 6 bases, and 19 bases lay between the germline ends. The CDR3 runs to 15 residues. CDR1 and CDR2 from the germline V gene are MNHNS and SASEGT. The CDR3 region is CASTQSGSWGNEQFF. Here the CDR3 DNA reads TGTGCCAGCACCCAATCGGGGTCTTGGGGCAATGAGCAGTTCTTC.

The V gene is TRBV2, the J gene TRBJ1-5; 7 bases agree with TRBD1. The CDR3 is 13 amino acids. The germline gives CDR1 SNHLY, CDR2 FYNNEI. Unmatched junction bases numbered 6, after V lost 7 bases and J lost 6 bases. The CDR3 DNA follows: TGTGCCAGCACCGAACAGGGGATTCAGCCCCAGCATTTT. As protein: CASTEQGIQPQHF.

The V call is TRBV4-1, the J call TRBJ2-5, with TRBD1 as a possible D gene (5 bases). The CDR3 is made up of 14 amino acids. CDR1 is MGHRA, CDR2 YSYEKL, per germline. Trimming stripped 1 base from V and 3 bases from J, with 9 bases between. For the CDR3, the DNA is TGCGCCAGCAGCCAAGCCGACAGTAAAGAGACCCAGTACTTC. As protein: CASSQADSKETQYF.

In this sample, this clone turned up once. V usage is TRBV5-5 and J usage is TRBJ1-5; possible D gene TRBD1, 5 bases. The CDR3 runs to 14 residues. From germline, CDR1 is SGHKS and CDR2 YYEKEE (reference sequence). Trimming cost V 4 bases and J 6 bases, with 14 bases left between them. The CDR3 sequence is CASSQPEQAQPQHF. For the CDR3, the DNA is TGTGCCAGCAGCCAACCCGAACAGGCTCAGCCCCAGCATTTT.

The chain is built from TRBV9 and TRBJ2-4; tentatively, D is TRBD2 (7 bases). CDR1 and CDR2 from the germline V gene are SGDLS and YYNGEE. The V end lost 3 bases, the J end lost 6 bases, and 13 bases lay between the germline ends. The CDR3 has 14 amino acids. The CDR3 is CASSEGGAGNIQYF. The CDR3 bases are TGTGCCAGCAGCGAGGGGGGGGCTGGAAACATTCAGTACTTC. The whole variable domain, filled in from reference TRBV9 and TRBJ2-4, reads DSGVTQTPKHLITATGQRVTLRCSPRSGDLSVYWYQQSLDQGLQFLIQYYNGEERAKGNILERFSAQQFPDLHSELNLSSLELGDSALYFCASSEGGAGNIQYFGAGTRLSVL.

The CDR3 spells CASSYFGTGGRGAFF. The CDR3 bases are TGTGCCAGCAGTTACTTTGGGACAGGGGGTCGGGGAGCTTTCTTT. The V and J genes are TRBV6-5 and TRBJ1-1; 11 nucleotides match TRBD1. Looked up from germline, CDR1 is MNHEY and CDR2 is SVGAGI. J gave up 10 bases and V 1 base, and 8 bases lay outside the gene matches. CDR3 size: 15 residues.

The CDR3 protein is CASSQATGFIEQFF. CDR3 nucleotides: TGTGCCAGCAGCCAAGCCACAGGGTTTATTGAGCAGTTCTTC. This chain connects TRBV14 to TRBJ2-1; the D gene is possibly TRBD1 (6 bases). CDR1 and CDR2 (germline): SGHDN, FVKESK. This CDR3 is built from 14 residues. V dropped 1 base and J dropped 9 bases, with 13 bases sitting between them. The variable domain in full, completed from reference TRBV14 and TRBJ2-1, reads EAGVTQFPSHSVIEKGQTVTLRCDPISGHDNLYWYRRVMGKEIKFLLHFVKESKQDESGMPNNRFLAERTGGTYSTLKVQPAELEDSGVYFCASSQATGFIEQFFGPGTRLTVL.

This sequence joins TRBV7-6 and TRBJ2-6, with D hard to call. Germline CDR1 reads SGHVS; CDR2 reads FNYEAQ. This CDR3 contains 16 residues. Trimming removed 5 bases at V and 0 bases at J, with 11 bases between. CDR3 in amino acids: CASSQSPGSGANVLTF. In nucleotides, the CDR3 is TGTGCCAGCAGCCAATCCCCCGGCTCTGGGGCCAACGTCCTGACTTTC.

The chain has TRBV29-1 and TRBJ2-5, with D unresolved. The DNA end is a closer match to TRBJ2-7, so the J assignment may be wrong. This CDR3 has 12 residues. The germline CDR1 and CDR2 sequences are SQVTM and ANQGSEA. CDR3 nucleotides: TGCAGCGTTGATGGGGACTCCTACGAGCAGTACTTC. It is translated as CSVDGDSYEQYF.

The genes are TRBV27 and TRBJ1-1, with 10 positions matching TRBD1. The CDR3 is 15 residues long. Germline V gives CDR1 MNHEY, CDR2 SMNVEV (reference sequence). The V and J ends lost 0 bases and 7 bases, in that order; junction bases with no gene match: 5. This CDR3 reads CASSLSRGQGLEAFF. The CDR3 DNA sequence: TGTGCCAGCAGTTTATCGCGGGGACAGGGGCTTGAAGCTTTCTTT.

This clone was seen just once. V and J are TRBV7-9 and TRBJ1-2; no definite D call. The CDR3 loop spans 15 amino acids. The V gene's germline CDR1 is SEHNR and CDR2 FQNEAQ (reference sequence). V lost 1 base, J lost 4 bases, and 13 bases lay in between. Here the CDR3 DNA reads TGTGCCAGCAGCTTAGGGTTTTTGGAGCCCTATGGCTACACCTTC. It translates to CASSLGFLEPYGYTF.